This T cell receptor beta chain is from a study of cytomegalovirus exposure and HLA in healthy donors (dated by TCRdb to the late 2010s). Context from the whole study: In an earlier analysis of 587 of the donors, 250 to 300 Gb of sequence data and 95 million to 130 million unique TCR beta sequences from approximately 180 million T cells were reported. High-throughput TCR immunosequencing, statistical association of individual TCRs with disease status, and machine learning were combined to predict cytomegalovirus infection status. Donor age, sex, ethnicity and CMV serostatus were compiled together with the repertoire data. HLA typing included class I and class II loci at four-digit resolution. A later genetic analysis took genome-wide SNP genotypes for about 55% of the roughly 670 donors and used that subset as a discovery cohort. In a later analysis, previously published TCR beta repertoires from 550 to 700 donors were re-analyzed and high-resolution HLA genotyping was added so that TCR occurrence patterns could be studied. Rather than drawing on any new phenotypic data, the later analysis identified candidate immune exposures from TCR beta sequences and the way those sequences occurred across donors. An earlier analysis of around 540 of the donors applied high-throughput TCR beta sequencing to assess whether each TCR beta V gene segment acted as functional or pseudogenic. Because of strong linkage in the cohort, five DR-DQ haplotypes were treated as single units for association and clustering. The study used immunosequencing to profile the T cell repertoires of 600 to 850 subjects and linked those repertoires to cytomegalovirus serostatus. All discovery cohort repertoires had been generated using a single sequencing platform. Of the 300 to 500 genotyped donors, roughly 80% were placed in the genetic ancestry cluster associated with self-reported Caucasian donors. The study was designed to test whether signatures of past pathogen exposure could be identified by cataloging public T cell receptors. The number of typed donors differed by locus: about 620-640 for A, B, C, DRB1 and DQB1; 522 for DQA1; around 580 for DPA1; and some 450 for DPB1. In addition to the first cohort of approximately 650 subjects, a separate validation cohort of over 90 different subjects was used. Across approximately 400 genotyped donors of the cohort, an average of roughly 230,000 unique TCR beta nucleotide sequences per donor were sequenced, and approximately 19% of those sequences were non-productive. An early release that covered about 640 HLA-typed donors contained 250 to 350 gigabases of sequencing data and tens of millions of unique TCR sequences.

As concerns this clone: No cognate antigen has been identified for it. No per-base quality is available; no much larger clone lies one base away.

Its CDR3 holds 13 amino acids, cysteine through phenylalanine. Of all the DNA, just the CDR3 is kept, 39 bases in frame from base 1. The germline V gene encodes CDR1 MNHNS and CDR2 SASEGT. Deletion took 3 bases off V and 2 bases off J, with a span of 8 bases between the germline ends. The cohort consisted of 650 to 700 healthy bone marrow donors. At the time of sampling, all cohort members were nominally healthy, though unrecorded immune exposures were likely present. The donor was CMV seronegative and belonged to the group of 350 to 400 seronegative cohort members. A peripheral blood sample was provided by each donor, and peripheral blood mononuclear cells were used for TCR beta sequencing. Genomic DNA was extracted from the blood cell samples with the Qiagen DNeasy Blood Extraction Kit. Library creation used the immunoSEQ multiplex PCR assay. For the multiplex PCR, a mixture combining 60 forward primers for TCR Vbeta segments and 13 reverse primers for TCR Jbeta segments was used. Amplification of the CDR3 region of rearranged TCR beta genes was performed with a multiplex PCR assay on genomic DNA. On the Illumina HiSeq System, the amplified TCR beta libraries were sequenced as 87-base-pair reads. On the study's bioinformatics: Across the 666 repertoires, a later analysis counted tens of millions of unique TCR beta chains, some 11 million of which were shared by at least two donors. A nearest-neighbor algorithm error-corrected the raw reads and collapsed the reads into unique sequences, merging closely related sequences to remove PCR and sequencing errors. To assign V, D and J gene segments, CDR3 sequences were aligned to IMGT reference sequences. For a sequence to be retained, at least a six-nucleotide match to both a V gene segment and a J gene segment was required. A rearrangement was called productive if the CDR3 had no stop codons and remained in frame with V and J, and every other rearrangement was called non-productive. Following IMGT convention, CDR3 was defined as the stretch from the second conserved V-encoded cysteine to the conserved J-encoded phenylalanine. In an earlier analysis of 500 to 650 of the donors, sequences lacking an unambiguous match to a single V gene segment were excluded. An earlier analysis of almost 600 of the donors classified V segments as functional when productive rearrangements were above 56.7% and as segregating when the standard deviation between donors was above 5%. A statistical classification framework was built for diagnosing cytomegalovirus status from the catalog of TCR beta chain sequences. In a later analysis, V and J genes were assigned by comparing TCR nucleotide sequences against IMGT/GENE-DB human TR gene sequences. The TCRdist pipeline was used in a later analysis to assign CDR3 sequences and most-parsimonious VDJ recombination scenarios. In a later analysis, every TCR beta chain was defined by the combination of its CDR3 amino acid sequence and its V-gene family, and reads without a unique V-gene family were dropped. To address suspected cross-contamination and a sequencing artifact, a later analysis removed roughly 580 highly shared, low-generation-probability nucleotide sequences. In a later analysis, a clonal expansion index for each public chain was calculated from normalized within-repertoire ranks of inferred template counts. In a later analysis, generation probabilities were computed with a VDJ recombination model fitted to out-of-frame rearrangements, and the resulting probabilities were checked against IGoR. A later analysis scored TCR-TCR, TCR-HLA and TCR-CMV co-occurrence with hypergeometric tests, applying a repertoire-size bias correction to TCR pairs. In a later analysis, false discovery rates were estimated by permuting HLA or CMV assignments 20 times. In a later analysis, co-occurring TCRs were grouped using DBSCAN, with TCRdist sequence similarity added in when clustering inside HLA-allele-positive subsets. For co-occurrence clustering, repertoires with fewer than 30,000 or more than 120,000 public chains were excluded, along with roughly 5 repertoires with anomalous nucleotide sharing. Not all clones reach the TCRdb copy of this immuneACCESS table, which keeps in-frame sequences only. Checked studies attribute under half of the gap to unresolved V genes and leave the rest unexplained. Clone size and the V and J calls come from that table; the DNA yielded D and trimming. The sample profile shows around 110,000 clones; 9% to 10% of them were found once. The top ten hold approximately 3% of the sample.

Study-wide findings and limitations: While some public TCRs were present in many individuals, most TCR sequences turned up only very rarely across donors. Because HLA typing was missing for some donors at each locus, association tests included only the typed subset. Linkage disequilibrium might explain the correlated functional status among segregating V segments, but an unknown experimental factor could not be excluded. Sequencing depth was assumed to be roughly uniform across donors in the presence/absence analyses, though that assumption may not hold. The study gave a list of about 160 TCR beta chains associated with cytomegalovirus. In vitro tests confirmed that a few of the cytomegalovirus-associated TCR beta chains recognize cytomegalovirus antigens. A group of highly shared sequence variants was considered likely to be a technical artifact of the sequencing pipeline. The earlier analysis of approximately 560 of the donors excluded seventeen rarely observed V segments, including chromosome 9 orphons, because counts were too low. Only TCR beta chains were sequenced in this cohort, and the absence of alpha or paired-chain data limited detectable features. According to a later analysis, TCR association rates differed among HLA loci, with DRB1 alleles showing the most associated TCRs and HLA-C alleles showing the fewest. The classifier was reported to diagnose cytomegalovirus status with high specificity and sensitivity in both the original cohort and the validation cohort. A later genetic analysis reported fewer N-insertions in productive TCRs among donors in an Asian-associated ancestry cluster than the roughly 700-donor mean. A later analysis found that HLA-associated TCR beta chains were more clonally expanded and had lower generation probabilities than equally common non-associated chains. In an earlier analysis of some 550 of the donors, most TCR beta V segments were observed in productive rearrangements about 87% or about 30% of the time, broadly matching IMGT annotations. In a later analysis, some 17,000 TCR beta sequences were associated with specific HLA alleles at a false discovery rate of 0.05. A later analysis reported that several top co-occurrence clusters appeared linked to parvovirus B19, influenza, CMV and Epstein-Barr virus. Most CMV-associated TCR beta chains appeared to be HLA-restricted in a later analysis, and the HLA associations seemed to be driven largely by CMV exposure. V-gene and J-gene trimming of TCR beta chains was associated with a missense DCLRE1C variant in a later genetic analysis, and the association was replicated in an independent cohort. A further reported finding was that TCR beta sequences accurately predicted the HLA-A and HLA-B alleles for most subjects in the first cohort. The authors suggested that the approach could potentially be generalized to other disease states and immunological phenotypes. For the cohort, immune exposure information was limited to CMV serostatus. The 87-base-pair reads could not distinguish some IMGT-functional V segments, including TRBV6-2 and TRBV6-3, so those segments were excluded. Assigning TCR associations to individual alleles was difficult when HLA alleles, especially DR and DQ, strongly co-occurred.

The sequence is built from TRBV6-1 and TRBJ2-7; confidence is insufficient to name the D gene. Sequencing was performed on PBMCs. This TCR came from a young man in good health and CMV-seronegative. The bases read TGTGCCAGCAGTGACGTCACTACCTACGAGCAGTACTTC. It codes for CASSDVTTYEQYF.